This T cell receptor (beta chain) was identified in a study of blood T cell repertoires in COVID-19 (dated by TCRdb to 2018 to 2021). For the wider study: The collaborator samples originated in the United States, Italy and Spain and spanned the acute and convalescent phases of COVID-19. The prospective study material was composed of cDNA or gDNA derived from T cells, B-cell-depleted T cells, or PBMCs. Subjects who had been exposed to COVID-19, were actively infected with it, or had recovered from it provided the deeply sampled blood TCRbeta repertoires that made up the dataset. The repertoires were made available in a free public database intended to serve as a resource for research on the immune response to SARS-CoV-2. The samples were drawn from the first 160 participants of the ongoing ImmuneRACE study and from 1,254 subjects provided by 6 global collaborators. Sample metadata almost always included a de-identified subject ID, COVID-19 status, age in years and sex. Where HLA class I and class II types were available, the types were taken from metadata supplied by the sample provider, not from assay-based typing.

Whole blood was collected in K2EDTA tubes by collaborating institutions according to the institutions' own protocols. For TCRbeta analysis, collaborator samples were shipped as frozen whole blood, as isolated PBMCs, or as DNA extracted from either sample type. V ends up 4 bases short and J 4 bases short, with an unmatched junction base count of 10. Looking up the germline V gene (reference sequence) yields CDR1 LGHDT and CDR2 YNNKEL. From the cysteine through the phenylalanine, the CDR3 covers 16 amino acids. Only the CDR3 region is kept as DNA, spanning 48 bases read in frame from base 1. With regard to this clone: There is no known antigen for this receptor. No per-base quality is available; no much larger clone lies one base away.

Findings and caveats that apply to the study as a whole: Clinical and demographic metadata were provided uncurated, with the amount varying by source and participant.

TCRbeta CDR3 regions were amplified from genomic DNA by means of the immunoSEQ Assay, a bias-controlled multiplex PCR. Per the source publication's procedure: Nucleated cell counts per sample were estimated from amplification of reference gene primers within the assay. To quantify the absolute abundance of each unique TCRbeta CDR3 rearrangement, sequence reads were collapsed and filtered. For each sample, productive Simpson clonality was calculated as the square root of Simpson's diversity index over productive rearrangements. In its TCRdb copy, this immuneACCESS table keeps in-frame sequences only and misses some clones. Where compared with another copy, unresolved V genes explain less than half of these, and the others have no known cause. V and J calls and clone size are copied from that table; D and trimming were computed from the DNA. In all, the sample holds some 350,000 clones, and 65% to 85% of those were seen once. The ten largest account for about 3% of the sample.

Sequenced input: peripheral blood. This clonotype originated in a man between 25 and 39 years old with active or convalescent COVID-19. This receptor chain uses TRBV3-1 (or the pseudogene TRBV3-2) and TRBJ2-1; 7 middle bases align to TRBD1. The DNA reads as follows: TGTGCCAGCAGCCTCGTCCCGGGACAGAAGTACAATGAGCAGTTCTTC. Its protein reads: CASSLVPGQKYNEQFF.